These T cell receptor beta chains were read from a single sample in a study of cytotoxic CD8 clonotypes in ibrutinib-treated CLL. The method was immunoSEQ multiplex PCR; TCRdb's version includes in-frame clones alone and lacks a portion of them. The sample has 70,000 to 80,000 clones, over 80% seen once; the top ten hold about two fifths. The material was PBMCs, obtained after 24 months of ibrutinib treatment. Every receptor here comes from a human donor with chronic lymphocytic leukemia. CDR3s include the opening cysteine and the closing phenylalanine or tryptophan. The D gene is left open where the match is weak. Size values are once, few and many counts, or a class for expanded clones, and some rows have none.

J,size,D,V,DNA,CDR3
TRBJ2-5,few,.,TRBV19,TGTGCCAGTAGTACCCTTAGTTTCGAGACCCAGTACTTC,CASSTLSFETQYF
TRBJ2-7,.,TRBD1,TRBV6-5,TGTGCCAGCAGCTTACGACAGGGTTTCAGCTACGAGCAGTACTTC,CASSLRQGFSYEQYF
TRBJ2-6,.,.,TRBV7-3,TGTGCCAGCAGCCCTGCTGGGGCCAACGTCCTGACTTTC,CASSPAGANVLTF
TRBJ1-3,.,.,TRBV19,TGTGCCAGTCCGGGACCTGGAAACACCATATATTTT,CASPGPGNTIYF
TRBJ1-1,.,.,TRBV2,TGTGCCAGCACCCTAATTGGGGGGGGCGCGAACACTGAAGCTTTCTTT,CASTLIGGGANTEAFF
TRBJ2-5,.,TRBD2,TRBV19,TGTGCCAGTAGTTTTACTAGCGGGATTTGGGAGACCCAGTACTTC,CASSFTSGIWETQYF
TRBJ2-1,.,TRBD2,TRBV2,TGTGCCAGCAGTGGAACCGGGACTACTACCTACAATGAGCAGTTCTTC,CASSGTGTTTYNEQFF
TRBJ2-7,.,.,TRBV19,TGTGCCAGTAGTATCGAACTAGCTGGGGAGCAGTACTTC,CASSIELAGEQYF
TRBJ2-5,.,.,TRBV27,TGTGCCAGCAGTTTATTTTTGGGCCAAGAGACCCAGTACTTC,CASSLFLGQETQYF
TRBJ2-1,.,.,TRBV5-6,TGTGCCAGCAGCTTTGAGTGGAATGAGCAGTTCTTC,CASSFEWNEQFF
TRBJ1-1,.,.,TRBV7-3,TGTGCCAGCAGCTTAGCCCTGAACACTGAAGCTTTCTTT,CASSLALNTEAFF
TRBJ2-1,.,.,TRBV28,TGTGCCAGCATAGGACTCCCAAAAAAACACTACAATGAGCAGTTCTTC,CASIGLPKKHYNEQFF
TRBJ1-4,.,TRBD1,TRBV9,TGTGCCAGCAGCGGAGGACAGGGGCCAAATGAAAAACTGTTTTTT,CASSGGQGPNEKLFF
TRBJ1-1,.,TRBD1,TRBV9,TGTGCCAGCAGCGTAGGTCACAGGGGAGGTCACACTGAAGCTTTCTTT,CASSVGHRGGHTEAFF
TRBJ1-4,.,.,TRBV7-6,TGTGCCAGCAGCTTGGGGGTTATTCCTGAAAAACTGTTTTTT,CASSLGVIPEKLFF
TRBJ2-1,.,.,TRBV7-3,TGTGCCAGCAGCTACGACAGGTACAATGAGCAGTTCTTC,CASSYDRYNEQFF
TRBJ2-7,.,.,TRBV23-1,TGCGCCAGTCGCGGGGAGGTCGGGAGCTCCTACGAGCAGTACTTC,CASRGEVGSSYEQYF
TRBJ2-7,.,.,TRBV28,TGTGCCAGCAGAAAGGAAAGGTATTCCTACGAGCAGTACTTC,CASRKERYSYEQYF